The 22 T cell receptor beta chains below come from one sample, sequenced in a study of T cell responses to AZD1222 COVID-19 vaccine. This table comes from immunoSEQ multiplex PCR, and its TCRdb copy is limited to in-frame clones, with some not included. This table holds around 97,000 clones, approximately 89% found once. Sequencing was performed on peripheral blood, taken on day 0 of AZD1222 vaccination. The receptors come from an adult in good health.

The count of this clone is one. V is TRBV29-1 and J is TRBJ1-5; D uncertain. Trimming took 6 bases from V and 3 from J, leaving 9 bases between them. The CDR3 totals 12 residues. Germline values: CDR1 SQVTM, CDR2 ANQGSEA. CDR3 loop: CSVAVSNQPQHF. The CDR3 DNA sequence: TGCAGCGTAGCAGTATCCAATCAGCCCCAGCATTTT.

The V gene is TRBV20-1, the J gene TRBJ2-3, with a tentative D call TRBD1 (6 bases). Trimming left V 3 bases short and J 0 bases short, with 10 bases between. The CDR3 spans 14 residues. Germline V lookup: CDR1 DFQATT, CDR2 SNEGSKA (reference sequence). The CDR3 protein is CSASSGHSTDTQYF. For the CDR3, the DNA is TGCAGTGCTAGTTCGGGACACAGCACAGATACGCAGTATTTT.

This chain uses TRBV6-4 with TRBJ2-3; 7 nucleotides line up with TRBD2. The CDR3 length is 14 residues. The trim removed 4 bases at V and 7 bases at J, leaving 8 bases unmatched. Germline values: CDR1 MRHNA, CDR2 SNTAGT. The DNA of the CDR3 is TGTGCCAGCAGTGCCGGACTAGACGGGTATACGCAGTATTTT. It is translated as CASSAGLDGYTQYF.

The DNA of the CDR3 is TGTGCCAGCAGTTCCGCCGGGACGGAGAACACTGAAGCTTTCTTT. It specifies CASSSAGTENTEAFF. The chain couples TRBV6-2 or TRBV6-3 to TRBJ1-1; weak D call: TRBD1 (5 bases). This CDR3 is built from 15 residues. The germline V gene encodes CDR1 MNHEY and CDR2 SVGEGT. The V gene lost 4 bases and the J gene lost 1 base, with 13 bases spanning the gap.

V gene TRBV27 combines with J gene TRBJ1-1; 9 bases fit TRBD1. Looked up from germline, CDR1 is MNHEY and CDR2 is SMNVEV (reference sequence). CDR3 length: 14 amino acids. With 6 bases clipped from V and 5 bases from J, the junction kept 7 bases outside the gene matches. The CDR3 loop is CASRQQGANTEAFF. CDR3 DNA sequence: TGTGCCAGCAGACAACAGGGGGCGAATACTGAAGCTTTCTTT.

This clone has only a few counts. Here the CDR3 reads CASSIDGGSYEQYF. CDR3 nucleotide sequence: TGTGCCAGTAGTATAGATGGCGGCTCCTACGAGCAGTACTTC. The genes are TRBV19 and TRBJ2-7; no reliable D call. Germline V lookup: CDR1 LNHDA, CDR2 SQIVND (reference sequence). The CDR3 loop spans 14 amino acids. V shed 0 bases and J shed 0 bases, with 6 bases lying between them.

The rearrangement joins TRBV7-9 to TRBJ1-2; TRBD1 matches 7 bases. Germline-derived CDR1 and CDR2 are SEHNR and FQNEAQ (reference sequence). This CDR3 spans 14 amino acids. The V segment lost 5 bases and the J segment 2 bases; nucleotides outside the gene matches: 5. CDR3 nucleotide sequence: TGTGCCAGCAGCGCACAACAGGGGAACTATGGCTACACCTTC. Translation: CASSAQQGNYGYTF.

The chain combines TRBV25-1 with TRBJ2-1; TRBD2 aligns across 7 bases. V shed 3 bases, J shed 7 bases, and the junction held 9 bases outside the gene matches. Germline CDR1 is MGHDK and CDR2 is SYGVNS. This CDR3 contains 15 residues. CDR3 in amino acids: CASSDAGAVTNEQFF. The CDR3, as DNA: TGTGCCAGCAGTGACGCGGGAGCGGTTACAAATGAGCAGTTCTTC.

The genes are TRBV11-3 and TRBJ2-7, with D uncertain. Trimming left V 5 bases short and J 4 bases short, with 9 bases between. CDR3 size: 12 residues. Germline V gene data show CDR1 as SGHNT and CDR2 as YENEEA. The CDR3 region has the DNA TGTGCCAGCAGCCCCGGTGGGTACGAGCAGTACTTC. It translates to CASSPGGYEQYF.

The chain uses TRBV18 and TRBJ2-5; D is perhaps TRBD1 (6 bases). Germline V gene lookup returns CDR1 KGHSH and CDR2 LQKENI. This CDR3 comprises 14 residues. The ends were cut back, 3 bases at V and 2 bases at J, with 10 bases in the middle. CDR3 region: CASSPTGLQETQYF. In nucleotides, the CDR3 is TGTGCCAGCTCACCTACAGGGTTGCAAGAGACCCAGTACTTC.

The chain is built from TRBV18 and TRBJ2-5, with TRBD1 matching over 8 bases. The CDR3 extends over 14 amino acids. The J segment lost 3 bases and the V segment lost 3 bases, leaving 3 bases of the junction unmatched. CDR1 is KGHSH, CDR2 LQKENI, per germline. The CDR3 region is CASSPGTGKETQYF. The CDR3 region has the DNA TGTGCCAGCTCACCCGGGACAGGAAAAGAGACCCAGTACTTC. Complete variable domain (other parts from reference TRBV18 and TRBJ2-5): NAGVMQNPRHLVRRRGQEARLRCSPMKGHSHVYWYRQLPEEGLKFMVYLQKENIIDESGMPKERFSAEFPKEGPSILRIQQVVRGDSAAYFCASSPGTGKETQYFGPGTRLLVL.

The CDR3 here is CASSLGHSSNYGYTF. The CDR3 DNA reads as TGTGCCAGCAGCCTGGGACATTCCTCTAACTATGGCTACACCTTC. This chain links TRBV6-5 with TRBJ1-2; weak D call: TRBD1 (6 bases). The CDR3 is 15 amino acids. V dropped 6 bases and J dropped 0 bases, with 14 bases sitting between them. CDR1 and CDR2 from the germline V gene are MNHEY and SVGAGI.

The chain carries TRBV4-3 and TRBJ2-3; no clear D gene. The CDR3 is made up of 15 amino acids. The germline V gene has CDR1 LGHNA and CDR2 YSLEER. The V end was cut by 2 bases, the J end by 0 bases, with 9 bases between. The DNA of the CDR3 is TGCGCCAGCAGCCAACAGCGAATGAGCACAGATACGCAGTATTTT. This translates into CASSQQRMSTDTQYF.

V is TRBV18 and J is TRBJ2-5, with D unclear. Trimming left V 6 bases short and J 1 base short, with 9 bases between. CDR3 length equals 13 residues. The germline V gene encodes CDR1 KGHSH and CDR2 LQKENI. CDR3 bases: TGTGCCAGCTCGTCGGACGGCCAAGAGACCCAGTACTTC. It specifies CASSSDGQETQYF.

A few counts support this clone. V is TRBV20-1 and J is TRBJ2-4; a weak D match, TRBD2 (6 bases). CDR1 is DFQATT, CDR2 SNEGSKA, per germline (reference sequence). CDR3 length: 17 amino acids. Trimming stripped 3 bases from V and 7 bases from J, with 25 bases between. The CDR3 coding sequence is TGCAGTGCTAGTGGTGCGGGATCACTGCTTGGGGGGAACATTCAGTACTTC. Translated, it gives CSASGAGSLLGGNIQYF.

Worth noting for this clone: One junction end disagrees with the germline gene, perhaps due to a read error. V gene TRBV7-7 combines with J gene TRBJ2-5, with D possibly called TRBD1 or TRBD2 (5 bases each). This CDR3 has 15 residues. Germline CDR1 and CDR2: SSHAT and FNYEAQ (reference sequence). CDR3: CASSLAGTDQETQYF. In DNA form, the CDR3 reads TGTGCTAGCAGCTTAGCCGGGACGGACCAAGAGACCCAGTACTTC. Drawing the rest from reference TRBV7-7 and TRBJ2-5, the complete variable domain is GAGVSQSPRYKVTKRGQDVTLRCDPISSHATLYWYQQALGQGPEFLTYFNYEAQPDKSGLPSDRFSAERPEGSISTLTIQRTEQRDSAMYRCASSLAGTDQETQYFGPGTRLLVL.

This sequence joins TRBV18 and TRBJ2-7, with D maybe TRBD2 (6 bases). The CDR3 runs 15 residues. V was cut by 2 bases and J by 7 bases, with 18 bases left in between. Germline assignment: CDR1 KGHSH and CDR2 LQKENI. CDR3 sequence: CASSPKIGDGGEQYF. The CDR3 DNA follows: TGTGCCAGCTCACCAAAAATCGGGGATGGGGGGGAGCAGTACTTC.

The chain is built from TRBV11-2 and TRBJ1-5, with D uncertain. V was cut by 0 bases and J by 3 bases, with 6 bases left in between. The germline gives CDR1 SGHAT, CDR2 FQNNGV. This CDR3 contains 14 residues. The CDR3: CASSLDSTNQPQHF. As DNA, the CDR3 is TGTGCCAGCAGCTTAGACAGTACCAATCAGCCCCAGCATTTT.

This clone was seen just once. V usage is TRBV7-2 and J usage is TRBJ1-2, with 10 bases that match TRBD1. This CDR3 has 18 residues. V was pared by 1 base and J by 4 bases, with 12 bases of the junction left unmatched. Germline V CDR1 and CDR2: SGHTA, FQGNSA. This chain's CDR3 is CASSLGGDRGQSPYGYTF. In DNA form, the CDR3 reads TGTGCCAGCAGCTTAGGGGGAGACAGGGGGCAGAGTCCCTATGGCTACACCTTC.

This clone appeared a few times. V usage is TRBV6-5 and J usage is TRBJ1-1, with D uncertain. Trimming removed 6 bases at V and 6 bases at J, with 14 bases between. CDR3 length: 13 amino acids. Germline CDR1 and CDR2: MNHEY and SVGAGI. DNA of the CDR3: TGTGCCAGCAGCAAGCGGGGTGGCGCTGAAGCTTTCTTT. Residues: CASSKRGGAEAFF.

The chain uses TRBV27 and TRBJ1-5; 9 bases align to TRBD1. This CDR3 contains 14 residues. V was pared by 5 bases and J by 4 bases, with 3 bases of the junction left unmatched. The germline V gene encodes CDR1 MNHEY and CDR2 SMNVEV (reference sequence). The CDR3, as DNA: TGTGCCAGCAGTGTGGACAGGGGAAATCAGCCCCAGCATTTT. Protein: CASSVDRGNQPQHF.

This clone has just one count. The J gene is TRBJ1-5, the V gene TRBV7-2; 7 nucleotides match TRBD1. Germline trimming cut 4 bases from V and 2 bases from J; bases unmatched to any gene: 14. The germline V gene encodes CDR1 SGHTA and CDR2 FQGNSA. The CDR3 covers 18 residues. The CDR3 region is CASSSPGQSGSGNQPQHF. DNA for the CDR3: TGTGCCAGCAGCTCGCCGGGACAGAGTGGAAGTGGCAATCAGCCCCAGCATTTT. Based on the CDR3 plus reference TRBV7-2 and TRBJ1-5, the full variable domain is GAGVSQSPSNKVTEKGKDVELRCDPISGHTALYWYRQSLGQGLEFLIYFQGNSAPDKSGLPSDRFSAERTGGSVSTLTIQRTQQEDSAVYLCASSSPGQSGSGNQPQHFGDGTRLSIL.